This entry lists 19 T cell receptor beta chains sequenced from one sample in a study of blood T cell repertoires in COVID-19. Only in-frame clones appear in the TCRdb table, and some are missing; sequencing was by immunoSEQ multiplex PCR. The sample has about 180,000 clones, about 88% seen once. Sequenced material: peripheral blood. The origin of the receptors is a man between 18 and 29 years old who had recovered from COVID-19.

The chain combines TRBV2 with TRBJ2-1; D is possibly TRBD1 (5 bases). Deletions cut 7 bases from V and 6 bases from J, with 13 bases between. From germline, CDR1 is SNHLY and CDR2 FYNNEI. The CDR3 loop spans 13 amino acids. CDR3 protein: CASKGPAANEQFF. In DNA, the CDR3 is TGTGCCAGCAAGGGGCCAGCCGCCAATGAGCAGTTCTTC.

The rearrangement joins TRBV20-1 to TRBJ2-7; D is perhaps TRBD2 (6 bases). This CDR3 comprises 11 residues. The germline V gene has CDR1 DFQATT and CDR2 SNEGSKA (reference sequence). V gave up 5 bases and J gave up 6 bases, with 11 bases separating them. The DNA for the CDR3 is TGCAGTGCTGTGGGAGGTGTCGAGCAGTACTTC. Amino acid sequence: CSAVGGVEQYF.

The CDR3 DNA follows: TGTGCCAGCAGCTTAGAAGGGGGGGCGCTTGAAGCTTTCTTT. Translated, it gives CASSLEGGALEAFF. The chain combines TRBV7-9 with TRBJ1-1; D is perhaps TRBD1 (6 bases). The CDR3 extends over 14 amino acids. Trimming pared 1 base from V and 7 bases from J, leaving 13 bases between. Germline V gene data show CDR1 as SEHNR and CDR2 as FQNEAQ (reference sequence).

The chain combines TRBV27 with TRBJ2-3, with TRBD2 matching 8 bases. The trim removed 1 base at V and 6 bases at J, leaving 12 bases unmatched. CDR3 size: 17 residues. Germline values: CDR1 MNHEY, CDR2 SMNVEV (reference sequence). In DNA, the CDR3 is TGTGCCAGCAGTTTATTGGGTCTAGCGGGCCCTGGGGATACGCAGTATTTT. It yields the protein CASSLLGLAGPGDTQYF.

The rearrangement links TRBV7-8 to TRBJ2-1, with 13 bases that match TRBD2. Germline CDR1 SGHVS, CDR2 FQNEAQ. Trimming cost V 5 bases and J 1 base; bases outside gene matches: 5. This CDR3 has 17 residues. CDR3: CASSPRTSGSSYNEQFF. CDR3 bases: TGTGCCAGCAGCCCCCGGACTAGCGGGAGTTCCTACAATGAGCAGTTCTTC. The full variable domain, with the rest looked up from reference TRBV7-8 and TRBJ2-1, is GAGVSQSPRYKVAKRGQDVALRCDPISGHVSLFWYQQALGQGPEFLTYFQNEAQLDKSGLPSDRFFAERPEGSVSTLKIQRTQQEDSAVYLCASSPRTSGSSYNEQFFGPGTRLTVL.

The chain recombines TRBV6-7 with TRBJ2-4, with D unresolved. TRBV6-7 is treated as an ORF (open reading frame) with a function not yet certain. V dropped 0 bases and J dropped 1 base, with 13 bases sitting between them. The CDR3 runs 17 residues. As DNA, the CDR3 is TGTGCCAGCAGTTACTCGGGCCGGAATTGCGCCAAAAACATTCAGTACTTC. This encodes CASSYSGRNCAKNIQYF.

This chain joins TRBV3-1 (or the pseudogene TRBV3-2) and TRBJ2-1; 11 bases are a match to TRBD1. The germline V gene has CDR1 LGHDT and CDR2 YNNKEL (reference sequence). J lost 6 bases, V lost 5 bases, and 9 bases had no gene match. The CDR3 runs 16 residues. The DNA for the CDR3 is TGTGCCAGCAGCGCGTGGACAGGGGGCAACCTCAATGAGCAGTTCTTC. It translates to CASSAWTGGNLNEQFF.

This clone was recorded a few times. This chain uses TRBV6-5 with TRBJ2-7; TRBD1 aligns across 8 bases. Unmatched junction bases numbered 7, after V lost 7 bases and J lost 5 bases. The CDR3 is made up of 13 amino acids. The germline V gene has CDR1 MNHEY and CDR2 SVGAGI. The CDR3: CASTRQGRDEQYF. CDR3 DNA sequence: TGTGCCAGCACCCGACAGGGGAGAGACGAGCAGTACTTC.

This clone was counted once. The V gene is TRBV12-3 or TRBV12-4, the J gene TRBJ1-4, with 7 bases identical to TRBD1. V was pared by 6 bases and J by 7 bases, with 5 bases of the junction left unmatched. The CDR3 is 13 residues long. CDR3 amino acids: CASRYRGGEKLFF. CDR3 bases: TGTGCCAGCAGGTACAGGGGTGGTGAAAAACTGTTTTTT.

V is TRBV4-1 and J is TRBJ1-2; D gene unclear. V dropped 0 bases and J dropped 4 bases, with 9 bases sitting between them. The CDR3 totals 14 residues. Per the germline V gene, CDR1 is MGHRA and CDR2 is YSYEKL. The CDR3 spells CASSQDPNSYGYTF. CDR3 DNA: TGCGCCAGCAGCCAAGACCCGAACAGCTATGGCTACACCTTC.

J is TRBJ2-3 and V is TRBV11-2; 9 bases align to TRBD2. J was trimmed by 0 bases and V by 1 base; bases with no gene match: 8. This CDR3 contains 18 residues. In germline, CDR1 is SGHAT, CDR2 FQNNGV. The CDR3 protein is CASSLVGGRAMSTDTQYF. CDR3 sequence (DNA): TGTGCCAGCAGCTTAGTCGGCGGGAGGGCGATGAGCACAGATACGCAGTATTTT.

The chain couples TRBV10-3 to TRBJ1-1; D is uncertain. The germline gives CDR1 ENHRY, CDR2 SYGVKD. CDR3 size: 13 residues. The germline V and J ends were trimmed by 8 bases and 0 bases, with 10 bases remaining between them. The CDR3 DNA follows: TGTGCCATCGCGGAACGACTGAACACTGAAGCTTTCTTT. Translated, it gives CAIAERLNTEAFF.

CDR3 in amino acids: CSVIRRGTSGYNEQFF. As DNA, the CDR3 is TGCAGCGTTATCAGACGTGGGACTAGCGGCTACAATGAGCAGTTCTTC. The chain has TRBV29-1 and TRBJ2-1; 11 positions agree with TRBD2. The V gene's germline CDR1 is SQVTM and CDR2 ANQGSEA. This CDR3 comprises 16 residues. V shed 5 bases and J 3 bases; nucleotides not matched to a gene: 9.

The gene calls are TRBV24-1 and TRBJ1-2, with D tentatively TRBD1 (5 bases). CDR1 is KGHDR, CDR2 SFDVKD, per germline. V gave up 7 bases and J gave up 8 bases, with 13 bases separating them. The CDR3 length is 12 residues. The CDR3 DNA is TGTGCCACCAGAGGGGCAACCGGGGGCTACACCTTC. It specifies CATRGATGGYTF.

CDR3 amino acids: CASGPRGSGTSEEQYF. The CDR3 DNA sequence: TGTGCTAGTGGTCCCCGGGGTAGCGGGACCTCCGAAGAGCAGTATTTT. This chain connects TRBV12-5 to TRBJ2-3; TRBD2 agrees at 8 bases. Germline-derived CDR1 and CDR2 are LGHNT and FRNRAP. There are 16 residues in the CDR3. The trim removed 5 bases at V and 11 bases at J, leaving 18 bases unmatched. The entire variable domain, with the rest obtained from reference TRBV12-5 and TRBJ2-3, is as follows: DARVTQTPRHKVTEMGQEVTMRCQPILGHNTVFWYRQTMMQGLELLAYFRNRAPLDDSGMPKDRFSAEMPDATLATLKIQPSEPRDSAVYFCASGPRGSGTSEEQYFGPGTRLTVL.

The chain uses TRBV4-1 and TRBJ2-7; tentatively, D is TRBD2 (6 bases). CDR1 is MGHRA, CDR2 YSYEKL, per germline. The CDR3 length is 17 residues. V gave up 4 bases and J gave up 2 bases, with 21 bases separating them. CDR3 in amino acids: CASSPTLGGRIAYEQYF. Written as DNA, the CDR3 is TGCGCCAGCAGCCCTACTCTGGGGGGACGCATAGCCTACGAGCAGTACTTC.

The chain has TRBV7-3 and TRBJ2-3, with 9 bases lining up with TRBD2. Germline V gives CDR1 SGHTA, CDR2 FQGTGA. The CDR3 is 16 amino acids. With 5 bases clipped from V and 1 base from J, the junction kept 7 bases outside the gene matches. CDR3: CASSPLAGVGTDTQYF. CDR3 bases: TGTGCCAGCAGCCCATTAGCGGGAGTTGGCACAGATACGCAGTATTTT.

This rearrangement joins TRBV21-1 to TRBJ2-3; the DNA was not used to check the table's D call, TRBD2. TRBV21-1 corresponds to a pseudogene. The CDR3 is made up of 16 amino acids. CDR3 sequence: CASSPLGTSGSDTQYF. The CDR3 coding sequence is TGTGCCAGCAGCCCGTTGGGGACCTCCGGGAGTGATACGCAGTATTTT.

The rearrangement uses TRBV19 and TRBJ2-1, with 8 nucleotides matching TRBD2. CDR3 length: 14 amino acids. The V segment lost 6 bases and the J segment 4 bases; nucleotides outside the gene matches: 5. Germline V gene data show CDR1 as LNHDA and CDR2 as SQIVND (reference sequence). The CDR3 coding sequence is TGTGCCAGTAGCTCACTAGCGGTTTACAATGAGCAGTTCTTC. Protein: CASSSLAVYNEQFF. The complete variable domain, with remaining parts taken from reference TRBV19 and TRBJ2-1, reads DGGITQSPKYLFRKEGQNVTLSCEQNLNHDAMYWYRQDPGQGLRLIYYSQIVNDFQKGDIAEGYSVSREKKESFPLTVTSAQKNPTAFYLCASSSLAVYNEQFFGPGTRLTVL.